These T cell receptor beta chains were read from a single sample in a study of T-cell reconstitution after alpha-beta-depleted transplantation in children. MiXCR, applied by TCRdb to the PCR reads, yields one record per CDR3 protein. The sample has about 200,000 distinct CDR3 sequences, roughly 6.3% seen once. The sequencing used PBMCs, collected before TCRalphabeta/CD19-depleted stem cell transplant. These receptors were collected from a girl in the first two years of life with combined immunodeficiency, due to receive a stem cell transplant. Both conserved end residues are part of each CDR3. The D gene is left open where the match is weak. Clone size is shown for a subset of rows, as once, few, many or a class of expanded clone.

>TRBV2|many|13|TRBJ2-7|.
TGTGCCAGCATAAGCAGGGTGGACTACGAGCAGTACTTC
CASISRVDYEQYF
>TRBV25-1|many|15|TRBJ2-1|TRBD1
TGTGCCAGCAGTGATCCAGACAGGGCACACAATGAGCAGTTCTTC
CASSDPDRAHNEQFF
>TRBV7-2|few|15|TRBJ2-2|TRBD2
TGTGCCAGCAGCTTACAACCGGGAGGTACCGGGGAGCTGTTTTTT
CASSLQPGGTGELFF
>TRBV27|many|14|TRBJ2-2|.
TGTGCCAGCAGTGGGCAGGGTCACACCGGGGAGCTGTTTTTT
CASSGQGHTGELFF
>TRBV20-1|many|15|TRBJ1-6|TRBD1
TGCAGTGCTAGGGGGACAGGGCTAAATGGATCACCCCTCCACTTT
CSARGTGLNGSPLHF
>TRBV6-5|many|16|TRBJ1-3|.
TGTGCCAGCAGTTACTCGACCGTAGCCTCTGGAAACACCATATATTTT
CASSYSTVASGNTIYF
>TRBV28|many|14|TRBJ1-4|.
TGTGCCAGCAGTTTTTTAAGGGGGAATGAAAAACTGTTTTTT
CASSFLRGNEKLFF
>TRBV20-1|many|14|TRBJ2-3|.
TGCAGTGCTAGGGATCTAGCGCTCACAGATACGCAGTATTTT
CSARDLALTDTQYF
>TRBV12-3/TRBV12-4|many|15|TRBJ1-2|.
TGTGCCAGCAGTTTTAGTCAGGGACTAGGCTATGGCTACACCTTC
CASSFSQGLGYGYTF
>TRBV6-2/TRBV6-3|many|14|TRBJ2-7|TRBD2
TGTGCCAGCAGTTTTCTAGCGGGGACCTACGAGCAGTACTTC
CASSFLAGTYEQYF
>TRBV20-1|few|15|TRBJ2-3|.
TGCAGTGCTAAGGGGGACGGGGCTAGCACAGATACGCAGTATTTT
CSAKGDGASTDTQYF
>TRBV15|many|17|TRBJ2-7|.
TGTGCCACCAGCAAACCCCCTTTAGGGGGGCCCACCTACGAGCAGTACTTC
CATSKPPLGGPTYEQYF
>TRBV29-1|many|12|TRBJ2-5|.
TGCAGCGCAGGTCGGGTCCAAGAGACCCAGTACTTC
CSAGRVQETQYF
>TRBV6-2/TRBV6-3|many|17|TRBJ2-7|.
TGTGCCAGCAGTACCTTCCTAGGGGGATCAGTTCGGTACGAGCAGTACTTC
CASSTFLGGSVRYEQYF
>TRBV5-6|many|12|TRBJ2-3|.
TGTGCCAGCAGCCCCGGGGGAGTGACGCAGTATTTT
CASSPGGVTQYF
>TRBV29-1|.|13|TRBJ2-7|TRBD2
TGCAGCGTTGAAGATCGAGCGGGGGGGGAGCAGTACTTC
CSVEDRAGGEQYF
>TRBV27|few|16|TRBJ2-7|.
TGTGCCAGCAGTTTATCGTTAGGTCAGGGCGCCTACGAGCAGTACTTC
CASSLSLGQGAYEQYF
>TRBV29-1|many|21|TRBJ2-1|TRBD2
TGCAGCGCCCTGGACGGGGAGCGGGAGCAGGTGACGACAACAGCCTACAATGAGCAGTTCTTC
CSALDGEREQVTTTAYNEQFF
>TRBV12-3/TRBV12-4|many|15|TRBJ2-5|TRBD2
TGTGCCAGCAGCTCCTCGGGGGGGTACCAAGAGACCCAGTACTTC
CASSSSGGYQETQYF
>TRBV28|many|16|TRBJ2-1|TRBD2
TGTGCCAGCACCGCTTCTCCGGGACTAGAAAACCTCGGGCAGTTCTTC
CASTASPGLENLGQFF
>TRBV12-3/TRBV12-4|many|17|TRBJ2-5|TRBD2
TGTGCCAGCAACCCCCGCCGGGTAGCGGGGCCCCAAGAGACCCAGTACTTC
CASNPRRVAGPQETQYF
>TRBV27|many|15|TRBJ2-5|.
TGTGCCAGCAGAGACACGGCCTATCCTGGCTTGACCCAGTACTTC
CASRDTAYPGLTQYF
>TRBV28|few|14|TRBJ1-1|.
TGTGCCAGCAGCCCTCGGGGGGCGCAGCCTGAAGCTTTCTTT
CASSPRGAQPEAFF
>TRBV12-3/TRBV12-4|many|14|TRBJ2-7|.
TGTGCCAGCAGTCTATTTCGTCTGGATTACGAGCAGTACTTC
CASSLFRLDYEQYF
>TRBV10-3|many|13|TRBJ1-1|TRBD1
TGTGCCACCCTGGACAGGGAGAACACTGAAGCTTTCTTT
CATLDRENTEAFF
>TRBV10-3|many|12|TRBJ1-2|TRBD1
TGTGCCAGCGGACAGGCCTTCTATGGCTACACCTTC
CASGQAFYGYTF
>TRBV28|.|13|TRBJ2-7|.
TGTGCCAGCAGTCCGACCGGACTTAAGGAGCAGTACTTC
CASSPTGLKEQYF
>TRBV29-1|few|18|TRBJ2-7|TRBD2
TGCAGCGTTATCCCAGGGGATATCCTAGCGGGTCCTCCTGAAGAGCAGTACTTC
CSVIPGDILAGPPEEQYF
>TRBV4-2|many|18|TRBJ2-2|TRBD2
TGTGCCAGCAGCCGAACTTCCGGGCGGGGGGGCGCTACCGGGGAGCTGTTTTTT
CASSRTSGRGGATGELFF
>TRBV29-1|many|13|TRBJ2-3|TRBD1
TGCAGCGTTGCCGGACAGGGGGCAGATACGCAGTATTTT
CSVAGQGADTQYF
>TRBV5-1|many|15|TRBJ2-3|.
TGCGCCAGCGGTGGCCTGGCGGAACTCACAGATACGCAGTATTTT
CASGGLAELTDTQYF
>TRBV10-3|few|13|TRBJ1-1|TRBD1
TGTGCCATCAGTGACCCTGGACAGGCTGAAGCTTTCTTT
CAISDPGQAEAFF
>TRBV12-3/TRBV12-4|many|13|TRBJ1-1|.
TGTGCCAGCTGTAGGGCGATGAACACTGAAGCTTTCTTT
CASCRAMNTEAFF
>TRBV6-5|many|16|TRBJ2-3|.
TGTGCCAGCAGTTATATGGGGGGGCCCAGCACAGATACGCAGTATTTT
CASSYMGGPSTDTQYF
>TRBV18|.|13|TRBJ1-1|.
TGTGCCAGCTCACCGTCAGGGCTCACTGAAGCTTTCTTT
CASSPSGLTEAFF
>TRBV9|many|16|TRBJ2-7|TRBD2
TGTGCCAGCAGCGTAGCCGGCGGGGGGATCGTCCACGAGCAGTACTTC
CASSVAGGGIVHEQYF
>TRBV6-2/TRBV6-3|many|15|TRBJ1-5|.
TGTGCCAGCAAACCTCTCGGGGCAGCAAATCAGCCCCAGCATTTT
CASKPLGAANQPQHF
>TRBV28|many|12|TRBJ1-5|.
TGTGCCAGCAGTTTATCAGGGCCGCCCCAGCATTTT
CASSLSGPPQHF
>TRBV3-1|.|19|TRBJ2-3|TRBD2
TGTGCCTGCAGCTACAAGGGACTAGCGGGAGGGCCCCACACAGATACGCAGTATTTT
CACSYKGLAGGPHTDTQYF
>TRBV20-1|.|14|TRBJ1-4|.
TGCAGTGCTATTCAACGGGACCAAGGGGAAAAACTGTTTTTT
CSAIQRDQGEKLFF
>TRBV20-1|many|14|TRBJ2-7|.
TGCAGTGCTAGAGAGTTAAGGAATTTCTACGAGCAGTACTTC
CSARELRNFYEQYF
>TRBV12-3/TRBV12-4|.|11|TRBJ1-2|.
TGTGCCAGCAGTTCCGGGGATGGCTACACCTTC
CASSSGDGYTF
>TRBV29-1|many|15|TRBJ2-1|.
TGCAGCGTTGTTTCTAGCGCCTTCTCCTACAATGAGCAGTTCTTC
CSVVSSAFSYNEQFF
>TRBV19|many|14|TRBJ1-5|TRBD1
TGTGCCAGTGGCCGGGGACAGGTTAATCAGCCCCAGCATTTT
CASGRGQVNQPQHF
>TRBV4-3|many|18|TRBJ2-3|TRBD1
TGCGCCAGCAGCCAAGGCAGACAGGGGCTTAATCCGCGCGGTACGCAGTATTTT
CASSQGRQGLNPRGTQYF
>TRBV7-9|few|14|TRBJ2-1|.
TGTGCCAGCAGCACTACAGGGATGGCGGATGAGCAGTTCTTC
CASSTTGMADEQFF
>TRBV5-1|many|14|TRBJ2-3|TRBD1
TGCGCCAGCAGCTTGAGACAGGGGTTAGATACGCAGTATTTT
CASSLRQGLDTQYF